Listed here is a single T cell receptor beta chain. These data belong to a study of blood T cell repertoires in COVID-19. Clones were read by immunoSEQ multiplex PCR, and TCRdb kept only the in-frame ones, dropping some. The table includes tens of thousands of clones, roughly 85% detected once. Sequencing was performed on peripheral blood. The clonotype originates from a man between 60 and 70 years old with COVID-19, enrolled during active disease.

This CDR3 reads CAISETGATNEKLFF. The CDR3 region has the DNA TGTGCCATCAGTGAGACAGGCGCCACTAATGAAAAACTGTTTTTT. The chain links TRBV10-3 to TRBJ1-4; D might be TRBD1 (5 bases). From germline, CDR1 is ENHRY and CDR2 SYGVKD. Trimming left V 2 bases short and J 2 bases short, with 9 bases between. There are 15 residues in the CDR3.